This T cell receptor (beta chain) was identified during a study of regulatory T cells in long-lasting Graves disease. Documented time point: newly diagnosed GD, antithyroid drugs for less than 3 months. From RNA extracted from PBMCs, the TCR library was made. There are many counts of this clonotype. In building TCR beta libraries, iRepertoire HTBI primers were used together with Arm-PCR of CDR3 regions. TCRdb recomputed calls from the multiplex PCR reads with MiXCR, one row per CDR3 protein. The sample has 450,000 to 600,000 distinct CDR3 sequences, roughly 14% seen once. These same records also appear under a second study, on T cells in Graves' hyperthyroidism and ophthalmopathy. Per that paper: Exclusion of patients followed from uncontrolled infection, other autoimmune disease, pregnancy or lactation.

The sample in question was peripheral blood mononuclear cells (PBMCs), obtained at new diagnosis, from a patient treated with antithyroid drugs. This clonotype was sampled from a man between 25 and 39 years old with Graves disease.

The CDR3 protein is CASSWGWTGTEAFF. The CDR3 DNA reads TGTGCCAGCAGTTGGGGTTGGACGGGAACTGAAGCTTTCTTT. The V call is TRBV12-3 or TRBV12-4, the J call TRBJ1-1, with D hard to call. The CDR3 is 14 residues long. V shed 4 bases and J shed 5 bases, with 14 bases lying between them.